This record looks at one T cell receptor (beta chain) sequence and its context. The authors' processing: Amplification of reference gene primers provided the estimated nucleated cell counts. Clones were sequenced by immunoSEQ multiplex PCR, and TCRdb holds only the in-frame ones, with some missing. V, J and clone size reflect that table, while D and trimming were determined from the DNA. This sample has 90,000 to 110,000 clones; 65% to 90% occur once, and the top ten carry 30% to 45%. The data belong to a study of blood T cell repertoires in COVID-19. Across the whole study: Samples came from the United States, Italy and Spain, spanning acute and convalescent COVID-19. T cells, B-cell-depleted T cells, or PBMCs provided the cDNA or gDNA that served as material.

The CDR3 contains 14 residues. V was cut by 0 bases and J by 4 bases, with 10 bases left in between. Germline loops: CDR1 SGDLS, CDR2 YYNGEE. The TCR comes from a man of 80 years or more with acute or convalescent COVID-19. Sequencing used peripheral blood. The chain combines TRBV9 with TRBJ1-2, with D possibly being TRBD1 (5 bases). CDR3 protein: CASSVDQGTYGYTF. CDR3 coding DNA: TGTGCCAGCAGCGTAGATCAGGGTACCTATGGCTACACCTTC.